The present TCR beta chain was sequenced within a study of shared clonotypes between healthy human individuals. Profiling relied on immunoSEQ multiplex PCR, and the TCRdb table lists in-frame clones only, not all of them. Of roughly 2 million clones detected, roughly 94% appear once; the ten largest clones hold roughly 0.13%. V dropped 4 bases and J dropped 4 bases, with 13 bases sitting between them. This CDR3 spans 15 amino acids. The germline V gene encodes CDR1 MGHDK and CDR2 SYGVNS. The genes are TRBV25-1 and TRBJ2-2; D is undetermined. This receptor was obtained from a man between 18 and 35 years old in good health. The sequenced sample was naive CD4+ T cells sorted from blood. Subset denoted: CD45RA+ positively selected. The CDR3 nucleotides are TGTGCCAGCAGTGCCCGACATACAGTCACCGGGGAGCTGTTTTTT. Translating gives CASSARHTVTGELFF.